This T cell receptor beta chain was obtained from a study of type 1 and type 2 diabetes patients. The PCR template was genomic DNA. A primer set of 30 forward and 13 reverse primers amplified the CDR3. Each CDR3 protein is one row after TCRdb ran MiXCR on the multiplex PCR reads. The repertoire holds 250,000 or so distinct CDR3 sequences, with around 47% as singletons. After removal of 2 bases from V and 5 bases from J, the junction contained 2 bases not matched to a gene. The CDR3 covers 13 residues. Germline V CDR1 and CDR2: SGHTA, FQGTGA. The sequence was collected from a young man with type 2 diabetes. The sample was peripheral blood mononuclear cells (PBMCs). The chain is built from TRBV7-3 and TRBJ2-5; TRBD2 aligns across 7 bases. In nucleotides, the CDR3 is TGTGCCAGCAGCTTACAGCGGGATGAGACCCAGTACTTC. Encoded protein: CASSLQRDETQYF.